The 30 T cell receptor beta chains presented below share a single source sample, sequenced in a study of vaccination and CD4 T cells after COVID-19. What these receptors recognize is not known. With the Oncomine TCR Beta short-read assay, DNA from cultured CD4+ T cells was sequenced. One entry per CDR3 protein, called by TCRdb with MiXCR from the PCR reads. The data hold under 5,500 distinct CDR3 sequences, with 65% to 80% observed a single time. Treatment given: roughly 11-day PBMC culture with coronavirus spike peptide pools or control peptides (ViraFEST assay). Sample: CD4+ T cells from blood, cultured in vitro. These receptor sequences come from a human donor who had recovered from COVID-19.

The chain combines TRBV2 with TRBJ1-2, with TRBD1 matching over 7 bases. The germline V gene encodes CDR1 SNHLY and CDR2 FYNNEI. V was pared by 5 bases and J by 6 bases, with 12 bases of the junction left unmatched. The CDR3 is 15 amino acids. In DNA form, the CDR3 reads TGTGCCAGCAGTAGACAGGGAGGGGAGTATGATGGCTACACCTTC. Protein: CASSRQGGEYDGYTF.

This clonotype was recorded once. This chain links TRBV19 with TRBJ2-1; a possible D gene is TRBD2 (5 bases). This CDR3 has 15 amino acids. V was cut by 1 base and J by 0 bases, with 7 bases left in between. The germline gives CDR1 LNHDA, CDR2 SQIVND (reference sequence). The CDR3 loop is CASSIAGNSYNEQFF. CDR3 nucleotides: TGTGCCAGTAGTATAGCGGGGAACTCCTACAATGAGCAGTTCTTC.

This chain links TRBV20-1 with TRBJ1-6, with no clear D. Deletions cut 3 bases from V and 5 bases from J, with 8 bases between. The germline V gene has CDR1 DFQATT and CDR2 SNEGSKA (reference sequence). The CDR3 is 13 residues long. CDR3 sequence reads: CSASEGHNSPLHF. The CDR3 coding sequence is TGCAGTGCTAGTGAAGGGCATAATTCACCCCTCCACTTT.

This clonotype was recorded once. The rearrangement uses TRBV7-6 and TRBJ2-5, with a possible D match to TRBD2 (6 bases). V was shortened by 5 bases and J by 8 bases, with 18 bases between the two germline ends. CDR1 is SGHVS, CDR2 FNYEAQ, per germline. This CDR3 has 14 amino acids. CDR3 amino acids: CASSPSTSFRTQYF. The CDR3 DNA is TGTGCCAGCAGCCCGTCGACTAGTTTCCGAACCCAGTACTTC.

The chain recombines TRBV24-1 with TRBJ2-5; the D gene could be TRBD1 or TRBD2 (5 bases each). The germline gives CDR1 KGHDR, CDR2 SFDVKD. CDR3 length: 15 amino acids. V gave up 0 bases and J gave up 5 bases, with 12 bases separating them. The CDR3 region has the DNA TGTGCCACCAGTGATTTGCGGGGCCCGGGGGAGACCCAGTACTTC. Translated: CATSDLRGPGETQYF.

This rearrangement joins TRBV7-6 to TRBJ2-1; D unclear. This CDR3 contains 13 residues. Germline CDR1 SGHVS, CDR2 FNYEAQ. V gave up 3 bases and J gave up 5 bases, with 8 bases separating them. The CDR3, as DNA: TGTGCCAGCAGCTTCGGTAAGAACAATGAGCAGTTCTTC. This sequence encodes CASSFGKNNEQFF.

This chain connects TRBV28 to TRBJ1-2; 9 bases fit TRBD1. Trimming cost V 7 bases and J 5 bases; bases outside gene matches: 11. Per the germline V gene, CDR1 is MDHEN and CDR2 is SYDVKM. The length of the CDR3 is 15 residues. The CDR3 coding sequence is TGTGCCAGCACCAGGGTGGGACAGGGAGATTATGGCTACACCTTC. Amino acids: CASTRVGQGDYGYTF.

The CDR3 sequence: CASSLRAGLREQYF. The CDR3 nucleotides read TGTGCCAGCAGCCTCAGGGCCGGCTTGAGAGAGCAGTACTTC. This chain uses TRBV7-2 with TRBJ2-7; tentative D call: TRBD1 (5 bases). CDR1 SGHTA and CDR2 FQGNSA come from the germline V gene. The CDR3 is 14 amino acids. The V gene lost 5 bases and the J gene lost 7 bases, with 18 bases spanning the gap.

The genes are TRBV6-2 or TRBV6-3 and TRBJ1-5; 11 positions agree with TRBD1. There are 15 residues in the CDR3. From germline, CDR1 is MNHEY and CDR2 SVGEGT. Trimming removed 1 base from V and 6 bases from J; junction bases left unmatched: 2. The CDR3: CASSYWTGGFQPQHF. CDR3 nucleotides: TGTGCCAGCAGTTACTGGACAGGGGGCTTTCAGCCCCAGCATTTT.

V gene TRBV10-3 combines with J gene TRBJ2-3; D uncertain. Trimming took off 6 bases at V and 2 bases at J, with 3 bases between the two ends. The CDR3 loop spans 11 amino acids. In germline, CDR1 is ENHRY, CDR2 SYGVKD. CDR3 protein: CAIRITDTQYF. The CDR3 DNA reads TGTGCCATCAGGATCACAGATACGCAGTATTTT.

The CDR3 region is CSAEGSSYNSPLHF. The DNA of the CDR3 is TGCAGTGCTGAGGGGAGCTCCTATAATTCACCCCTCCACTTT. J is TRBJ1-6 and V is TRBV20-1; the D gene is possibly TRBD1 (5 bases). CDR3 size: 14 residues. Per the germline V gene, CDR1 is DFQATT and CDR2 is SNEGSKA (reference sequence). The V gene lost 5 bases and the J gene lost 0 bases, with 8 bases spanning the gap.

The chain uses TRBV6-5 and TRBJ2-3; 14 bases fit TRBD2. CDR3 length equals 16 residues. The germline CDR1 and CDR2 sequences are MNHEY and SVGAGI. Trimming at V came to 0 bases and at J to 4 bases, leaving 0 bases not matched to a gene. This CDR3 is CASSYSGLAGADTQYF. For the CDR3, the DNA is TGTGCCAGCAGTTACTCGGGACTAGCGGGGGCAGATACGCAGTATTTT.

V usage is TRBV6-5 and J usage is TRBJ1-2; D is possibly TRBD1 (5 bases). The CDR3 is made up of 13 amino acids. The V gene lost 4 bases and the J gene lost 5 bases, with 11 bases spanning the gap. The germline V gene has CDR1 MNHEY and CDR2 SVGAGI. The CDR3 DNA reads TGTGCCAGCAGTTCTTACAGGCCGTATGGCTACACCTTC. Translating gives CASSSYRPYGYTF.

V is TRBV20-1 and J is TRBJ1-2; the D gene is possibly TRBD1 (5 bases). This CDR3 comprises 11 residues. Trimming took 3 bases from V and 4 from J, leaving 6 bases between them. CDR1 and CDR2 (germline): DFQATT, SNEGSKA (reference sequence). CDR3 residues: CSASQGYGYTF. As DNA, the CDR3 is TGCAGTGCTAGCCAGGGCTATGGCTACACCTTC.

The rearrangement joins TRBV4-2 to TRBJ2-2; 7 nucleotides line up with TRBD2. The trim removed 0 bases at V and 0 bases at J, leaving 1 base unmatched. The CDR3 has 16 amino acids. Germline assignment: CDR1 LGHNA and CDR2 YNFKEQ. The CDR3, as DNA: TGTGCCAGCAGCCAAGAAGGGACTACGAACACCGGGGAGCTGTTTTTT. Translation: CASSQEGTTNTGELFF.

V usage is TRBV18 and J usage is TRBJ1-2; tentatively, D is TRBD1 (5 bases). In germline, CDR1 is KGHSH, CDR2 LQKENI. This CDR3 contains 15 residues. V was pared by 6 bases and J by 2 bases, with 16 bases between. DNA of the CDR3: TGTGCCAGCTCCGACCTTGGGGCTCTGAACTATGGCTACACCTTC. Translation gives CASSDLGALNYGYTF.

The chain has TRBV20-1 and TRBJ2-7; 10 nucleotides align to TRBD1. Germline trimming cut 6 bases from V and 4 bases from J; bases unmatched to any gene: 6. This CDR3 comprises 13 residues. Germline V gene lookup returns CDR1 DFQATT and CDR2 SNEGSKA (reference sequence). CDR3 nucleotide sequence: TGCAGTGCAAAAGGACAGGGGGTTTACGAGCAGTACTTC. Translating gives CSAKGQGVYEQYF.

CDR3 in amino acids: CASREPGYTGELFF. The CDR3 nucleotides are TGTGCCAGCAGAGAACCGGGGTACACCGGGGAGCTGTTTTTT. This chain joins TRBV6-1 and TRBJ2-2; tentatively, D is TRBD2 (5 bases). V was shortened by 6 bases and J by 3 bases, with 11 bases between the two germline ends. CDR3 length: 14 amino acids. Germline assignment: CDR1 MNHNS and CDR2 SASEGT.

This clonotype turned up a few times. The rearrangement links TRBV6-2 or TRBV6-3 to TRBJ1-6, with TRBD1 as a possible D gene (6 bases). The CDR3 loop spans 14 amino acids. V lost 10 bases, J lost 7 bases, and 17 bases lay in between. From germline, CDR1 is MNHEY and CDR2 SVGEGT. In DNA form, the CDR3 reads TGTGCCACCAACCAAGGACAGCGGAATTCACCCCTCCACTTT. Translation: CATNQGQRNSPLHF.

The chain uses TRBV20-1 and TRBJ1-1, with a possible D match to TRBD1 (6 bases). This CDR3 is 12 amino acids long. Trimming cost V 4 bases and J 11 bases, with 17 bases left between them. Germline assignment: CDR1 DFQATT and CDR2 SNEGSKA (reference sequence). The CDR3 DNA reads TGCAGTGCTATGCGGGTGGGGGGGGCCGCTTTCTTT. Protein sequence: CSAMRVGGAAFF.

The chain combines TRBV7-8 with TRBJ1-6, with D uncertain. CDR1 is SGHVS and CDR2 is FQNEAQ in the germline V gene. The CDR3 contains 15 residues. V lost 5 bases and J lost 7, with 15 bases in between. This chain's CDR3 is CASSEKERGNSPLHF. DNA for the CDR3: TGTGCCAGCAGCGAAAAGGAACGGGGAAATTCACCCCTCCACTTT.

The chain is built from TRBV4-2 and TRBJ2-5; TRBD2 matches at 8 bases. The trim removed 1 base at V and 4 bases at J, leaving 5 bases unmatched. The CDR3 has 15 amino acids. Germline values: CDR1 LGHNA, CDR2 YNFKEQ. The CDR3 protein is CASSQAGGPGETQYF. CDR3 sequence (DNA): TGTGCCAGCAGCCAAGCGGGGGGGCCGGGAGAGACCCAGTACTTC.

The chain links TRBV20-1 to TRBJ1-2; unclear D gene. V was trimmed by 5 bases and J by 4 bases, leaving 11 bases between them. CDR3 length equals 12 residues. The germline CDR1 and CDR2 sequences are DFQATT and SNEGSKA (reference sequence). In DNA form, the CDR3 reads TGCAGTGCTCGGGAGCCTGGCTATGGCTACACCTTC. This codes for CSAREPGYGYTF.

A few counts support this clonotype. This sequence joins TRBV19 and TRBJ1-2; 8 positions agree with TRBD1. The V gene end was trimmed by 5 bases and the J gene end by 6 bases; junction bases not matched to a gene: 11. Germline V gene data show CDR1 as LNHDA and CDR2 as SQIVND (reference sequence). CDR3 length: 15 amino acids. CDR3 amino acids: CASSSLRGRWDGYTF. CDR3 DNA sequence: TGTGCCAGTAGTTCCCTCAGGGGGCGTTGGGATGGCTACACCTTC.

V and J are TRBV20-1 and TRBJ2-7; D gene ambiguous. The CDR3 is 15 residues long. Germline CDR1 and CDR2: DFQATT and SNEGSKA (reference sequence). V was clipped by 0 bases and J by 2 bases, with 14 bases between them. The CDR3 sequence: CSARDPYALPYEQYF. Written as DNA, the CDR3 is TGCAGTGCTAGAGATCCCTATGCTCTACCCTACGAGCAGTACTTC.

The V gene is TRBV20-1, the J gene TRBJ2-5; no definite D call. The CDR3 covers 13 residues. V was cut by 3 bases and J by 4 bases, with 12 bases left in between. Germline V gene lookup returns CDR1 DFQATT and CDR2 SNEGSKA (reference sequence). CDR3 in amino acids: CSASRRLAETQYF. The CDR3 DNA sequence: TGCAGTGCTAGTCGTAGGTTAGCAGAGACCCAGTACTTC.

This clonotype was observed a single time. The chain recombines TRBV7-2 with TRBJ1-5; TRBD1 matches 10 bases. This CDR3 is built from 17 residues. The germline gives CDR1 SGHTA, CDR2 FQGNSA. Trimming took 5 bases from V and 1 from J; bases not matched to a gene: 8. The CDR3 sequence: CASSRGQGTRSNQPQHF. CDR3 DNA sequence: TGTGCCAGCAGCAGGGGACAGGGGACGAGGAGCAATCAGCCCCAGCATTTT.

This clonotype has more than one count but fewer than ten. V is TRBV20-1 and J is TRBJ1-5, with TRBD1 as a possible D gene (5 bases). Germline V gene sequence: CDR1 DFQATT, CDR2 SNEGSKA (reference sequence). V was shortened by 4 bases and J by 5 bases, with 12 bases between the two germline ends. There are 13 residues in the CDR3. The CDR3 DNA sequence: TGCAGTGCTACAGGTGGGGGTTATCAGCCCCAGCATTTT. It codes for CSATGGGYQPQHF.

The rearrangement joins TRBV7-9 to TRBJ2-5, with 11 bases that match TRBD1. Germline V lookup: CDR1 SEHNR, CDR2 FQNEAQ (reference sequence). Losses at the gene ends were 5 bases for V and 2 bases for J; bases not matched to a gene: 7. The CDR3 extends over 16 amino acids. The CDR3 bases are TGTGCCAGCAGCCAGCGGACAGGGGGCCCACAAGAGACCCAGTACTTC. The encoded protein is CASSQRTGGPQETQYF.

This chain connects TRBV2 to TRBJ2-3; D gene ambiguous. V was clipped by 6 bases and J by 2 bases, with 12 bases between them. The CDR3 extends over 14 amino acids. Germline assignment: CDR1 SNHLY and CDR2 FYNNEI. The CDR3, as DNA: TGTGCCAGCAGGGACGGTTTCAACACAGATACGCAGTATTTT. Protein sequence: CASRDGFNTDTQYF. The full variable domain, rest sourced from reference TRBV2 and TRBJ2-3, is EPEVTQTPSHQVTQMGQEVILRCVPISNHLYFYWYRQILGQKVEFLVSFYNNEISEKSEIFDDQFSVERPDGSNFTLKIRSTKLEDSAMYFCASRDGFNTDTQYFGPGTRLTVL.